The 17 T cell receptor beta chains listed next were all sequenced from one sample in a study of control samples from healthy donors and cancer patients. Produced via immunoSEQ multiplex PCR; TCRdb's table is partial and in-frame only. The data contain tens of thousands of clones, around 87% of them singletons. The material sequenced was blood. These receptors originate from a man aged 45-65 years in good health.

The V gene is TRBV24-1, the J gene TRBJ2-5; possibly TRBD1 for D (5 bases). Trimming left V 2 bases short and J 10 bases short, with 13 bases between. The CDR3 contains 13 residues. Germline CDR1 is KGHDR and CDR2 is SFDVKD. The CDR3 is CATSDSDIWGQYF. The CDR3 bases are TGTGCCACCAGTGATTCGGACATTTGGGGCCAGTACTTC.

The chain couples TRBV9 to TRBJ1-4; D is possibly TRBD1 (5 bases). Trimming shortened V by 0 bases and J by 7 bases, and 13 bases separated the two germline ends. The CDR3 runs 15 residues. Looked up from germline, CDR1 is SGDLS and CDR2 is YYNGEE. Written as DNA, the CDR3 is TGTGCCAGCAGCGTAGAGGGAGCAAGGGGTGAAAAACTGTTTTTT. It codes for CASSVEGARGEKLFF.

The chain uses TRBV24-1 and TRBJ2-7; 7 bases are a match to TRBD1. Germline CDR1 reads KGHDR; CDR2 reads SFDVKD. This CDR3 contains 13 residues. V trimming: 2 bases; J trimming: 3 bases; junction bases outside the gene matches: 0. The CDR3: CATSDWDSYEQYF. CDR3 nucleotides: TGTGCCACCAGTGATTGGGACAGCTACGAGCAGTACTTC.

This clone was seen just once. This chain uses TRBV4-3 with TRBJ1-2, with D unresolved. This CDR3 is built from 13 residues. Germline values: CDR1 LGHNA, CDR2 YSLEER. V lost 1 base and J lost 6, with 9 bases in between. The CDR3 reads CASSQAWGNGYTF. In nucleotides, the CDR3 is TGCGCCAGCAGCCAAGCCTGGGGAAATGGCTACACCTTC.

The chain couples TRBV7-9 to TRBJ2-1; 8 bases match TRBD1. V lost 5 bases, J lost 3 bases, and 3 bases stayed unmatched. The CDR3 covers 14 residues. Germline V gene sequence: CDR1 SEHNR, CDR2 FQNEAQ (reference sequence). CDR3 sequence: CASSQGAVYNEQFF. In DNA form, the CDR3 reads TGTGCCAGCAGCCAGGGGGCAGTCTACAATGAGCAGTTCTTC.

The table lists this clone with a count of one. This CDR3 reads CASSYATIGGELFF. CDR3 bases: TGTGCCAGCAGTTACGCGACAATAGGCGGGGAGCTGTTTTTT. The chain uses TRBV6-5 and TRBJ2-2; D unclear. The CDR3 is 14 amino acids. V gave up 2 bases and J gave up 7 bases, with 11 bases separating them. Germline assignment: CDR1 MNHEY and CDR2 SVGAGI.

J is TRBJ1-5 and V is TRBV21-1. TRBV21-1 is assigned pseudogene status. The CDR3 runs to 14 residues. In DNA, the CDR3 is TGTGCCAGCCTCAGGGGGGAGGGAAATCAGCCCCAGCATTTT. Translating it yields CASLRGEGNQPQHF.

The V call is TRBV7-5, the J call TRBJ2-1; the table calls TRBD2, which could not be checked here. TRBV7-5 is reported as a pseudogene. This CDR3 spans 15 amino acids. CDR3 DNA sequence: TGTGCCAGAAGCTTAGAAAGGAGCTCCTACAATGAGCAGTTCTTC. This translates into CARSLERSSYNEQFF.

The V and J genes are TRBV6-5 and TRBJ1-1; 8 bases map to TRBD1. The germline V gene has CDR1 MNHEY and CDR2 SVGAGI. The CDR3 has 13 residues. The trim removed 10 bases at V and 4 bases at J, leaving 8 bases unmatched. CDR3 DNA: TGTGCCATTGACGACAGGGGAGGCACTGAAGCTTTCTTT. Translated, it gives CAIDDRGGTEAFF.

The chain carries TRBV11-2 and TRBJ1-1, with D uncertain. CDR3 length: 16 residues. The germline V gene encodes CDR1 SGHAT and CDR2 FQNNGV. With 1 base removed from V and 1 base from J, the gap between germline ends came to 13 bases. The CDR3 is CASSLVWGITNTEAFF. In DNA form, the CDR3 reads TGTGCCAGCAGCTTAGTCTGGGGAATAACGAACACTGAAGCTTTCTTT.

As DNA, the CDR3 is TGTGCCAGCAGCCCCGACACTTTGAACACTGAAGCTTTCTTT. It specifies CASSPDTLNTEAFF. The rearrangement uses TRBV9 and TRBJ1-1, with D unresolved. Trimming left V 4 bases short and J 0 bases short, with 10 bases between. This CDR3 is 14 amino acids long. Germline V gene lookup returns CDR1 SGDLS and CDR2 YYNGEE.

This sequence joins TRBV3-1 (or the pseudogene TRBV3-2) and TRBJ2-2, with a tentative D call TRBD1 (6 bases). V lost 7 bases to trimming and J lost 5 bases, with 17 bases between them. CDR3 size: 15 residues. CDR1 is LGHDT and CDR2 is YNNKEL in the germline V gene (reference sequence). Here the CDR3 DNA reads TGTGCCAGCACACAGGGTTTTGGGTGGACCGGGGAGCTGTTTTTT. It is translated as CASTQGFGWTGELFF.

This rearrangement joins TRBV3-1 (or the pseudogene TRBV3-2) to TRBJ1-6, with 9 nucleotides matching TRBD1. The CDR3 is made up of 14 amino acids. Trimming took 3 bases from V and 8 from J; bases not matched to a gene: 2. Germline V gene data show CDR1 as LGHDT and CDR2 as YNNKEL (reference sequence). The CDR3 region has the DNA TGTGCCAGCAGCCACAGGACAGGGGATTCACCCCTCCACTTT. Translating gives CASSHRTGDSPLHF.

The rearrangement links TRBV2 to TRBJ2-1; D perhaps matches TRBD2 (6 bases). The CDR3 totals 14 residues. The V gene lost 3 bases and the J gene lost 9 bases, with 15 bases spanning the gap. Germline V gives CDR1 SNHLY, CDR2 FYNNEI. As DNA, the CDR3 is TGTGCCAGCAGTGACGGACTAATTTCTCCTGAGCAGTTCTTC. Translation: CASSDGLISPEQFF. Drawing the rest from reference TRBV2 and TRBJ2-1, the complete variable domain is EPEVTQTPSHQVTQMGQEVILRCVPISNHLYFYWYRQILGQKVEFLVSFYNNEISEKSEIFDDQFSVERPDGSNFTLKIRSTKLEDSAMYFCASSDGLISPEQFFGPGTRLTVL.

The chain has TRBV29-1 and TRBJ1-3; D gene uncertain. Per germline, CDR1 SQVTM and CDR2 ANQGSEA. This CDR3 region has 12 residues. The CDR3 is CGSVLSGNTIYF. CDR3 DNA: TGCGGCAGCGTACTCTCTGGAAACACCATATATTTT.

The V gene is TRBV27, the J gene TRBJ2-3; TRBD1 matches 9 bases. This CDR3 comprises 14 residues. Germline V lookup: CDR1 MNHEY, CDR2 SMNVEV (reference sequence). J gave up 1 base and V 5 bases, and 1 base lay outside the gene matches. The CDR3 sequence: CASSRDRGTDTQYF. As DNA, the CDR3 is TGTGCCAGCAGTAGGGACAGGGGCACAGATACGCAGTATTTT.

This CDR3 is CASSSLPPGQGSKNTEAFF. The CDR3 bases are TGCGCCAGCAGCTCCCTACCACCGGGACAGGGGTCCAAGAACACTGAAGCTTTCTTT. The chain recombines TRBV5-1 with TRBJ1-1, with 10 bases lining up with TRBD1. The CDR3 totals 19 residues. The junction had 15 bases not matched to a gene; V was cut back by 3 bases and J by 1 base. Looked up from germline, CDR1 is SGHRS and CDR2 is YFSETQ.